This TCR beta chain was sequenced in a study of blood T cell repertoires in COVID-19. Overall study: The samples span acute and convalescent COVID-19 from the United States, Italy and Spain.

Germline CDR1 SGDLS, CDR2 YYNGEE. The V segment lost 3 bases and the J segment 4 bases; nucleotides outside the gene matches: 11. The CDR3 contains 16 residues. In the source study's methods: Amplified reference gene primers provided the basis for estimating nucleated cell counts. The table came from immunoSEQ multiplex PCR; TCRdb's copy has only in-frame clones and leaves some out. V and J calls and clone size come straight from that table; D and trimming were deduced from the DNA. The table shows 90,000 to 140,000 clones, with roughly 79% occurring only once. This receptor was obtained from a woman aged 70-85 years with acute or convalescent COVID-19. The gene calls are TRBV9 and TRBJ2-7, with 9 bases aligning to TRBD2. Input material: peripheral blood. DNA for the CDR3: TGTGCCAGCAGCGCCCCTACGGCGGGAGGGCCATACGAGCAGTACTTC. This gives the protein CASSAPTAGGPYEQYF.